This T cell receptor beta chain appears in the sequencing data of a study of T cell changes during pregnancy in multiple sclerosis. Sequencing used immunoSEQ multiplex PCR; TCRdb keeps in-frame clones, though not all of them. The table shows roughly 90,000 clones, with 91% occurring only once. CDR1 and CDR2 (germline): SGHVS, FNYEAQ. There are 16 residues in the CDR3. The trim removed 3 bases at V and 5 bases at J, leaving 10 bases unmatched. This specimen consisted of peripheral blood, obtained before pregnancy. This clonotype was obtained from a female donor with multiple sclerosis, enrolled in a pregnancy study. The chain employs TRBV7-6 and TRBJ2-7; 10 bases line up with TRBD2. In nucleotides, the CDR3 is TGTGCCAGCAGCTTCCAAGCGGGAGGGAATATTCACGAGCAGTACTTC. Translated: CASSFQAGGNIHEQYF.